The 26 T cell receptor beta chains below come from one sample, sequenced in a study of CD8 T cells in Susac syndrome. An input of about 0.5 to 1 ug of RNA was subjected to reverse transcription using random hexamers. Each CDR3 protein is one row after TCRdb ran MiXCR on the immunoSEQ multiplex PCR reads. The sample lists approximately 100,000 distinct CDR3 sequences, roughly 94% occurring once. The specimen sequenced was CD8+ T cells from PBMCs. The receptors were gathered from a human donor with Susac syndrome.

A single count supports this clonotype. The rearrangement uses TRBV20-1 and TRBJ1-2; 8 bases line up with TRBD1. This CDR3 spans 15 amino acids. Germline CDR1 and CDR2: DFQATT and SNEGSKA (reference sequence). J was trimmed by 4 bases and V by 0 bases; bases with no gene match: 7. This CDR3 is CSARDFETGVYGYTF. CDR3 in DNA: TGCAGTGCTAGAGATTTCGAGACAGGGGTCTATGGCTACACCTTC.

The chain uses TRBV29-1 and TRBJ1-4, with D possibly matching TRBD1 (6 bases). Per the germline V gene, CDR1 is SQVTM and CDR2 is ANQGSEA. V was clipped by 7 bases and J by 10 bases, with 16 bases between them. The CDR3 runs 12 residues. The CDR3 spells CSGETGPGKLFF. Here the CDR3 DNA reads TGCAGCGGTGAGACAGGACCGGGAAAACTGTTTTTT.

The chain combines TRBV15 with TRBJ2-3, with 10 nucleotides matching TRBD2. Trimming cost V 2 bases and J 4 bases; bases outside gene matches: 0. Germline lookup yields CDR1 LNHNV and CDR2 YYDKDF (reference sequence). The CDR3 runs 14 residues. In nucleotides, the CDR3 is TGTGCCACCAGCAGAACTAGCGGGGCAGATACGCAGTATTTT. As protein: CATSRTSGADTQYF.

The J gene is TRBJ2-2, the V gene TRBV27; D might be TRBD1 (5 bases). Germline lookup yields CDR1 MNHEY and CDR2 SMNVEV (reference sequence). The CDR3 covers 15 residues. The germline V and J ends were trimmed by 3 bases and 7 bases, with 15 bases remaining between them. In DNA form, the CDR3 reads TGTGCCAGCAGTTTTACGGCAGGGTTGGTCGGGGAGCTGTTTTTT. Its protein is CASSFTAGLVGELFF.

In its sample, this clonotype was seen once. J is TRBJ1-1 and V is TRBV10-3; D perhaps matches TRBD1 (5 bases). The CDR3 consists of 14 residues. With 6 bases removed from V and 4 bases from J, the gap between germline ends came to 15 bases. From germline, CDR1 is ENHRY and CDR2 SYGVKD. CDR3 residues: CAIRGDGRFTEAFF. In nucleotides, the CDR3 is TGTGCCATCAGGGGGGACGGTCGATTCACTGAAGCTTTCTTT.

This chain connects TRBV9 to TRBJ2-3, with 12 bases lining up with TRBD2. Losses at the gene ends were 2 bases for V and 1 base for J; bases not matched to a gene: 2. The germline CDR1 and CDR2 sequences are SGDLS and YYNGEE. The CDR3 loop spans 16 amino acids. CDR3 region: CASSVPSGGGTDTQYF. As DNA, the CDR3 is TGTGCCAGCAGCGTTCCTAGCGGGGGGGGCACAGATACGCAGTATTTT.

This sequence joins TRBV20-1 and TRBJ2-7, with 12 bases matching TRBD2. This CDR3 is built from 14 residues. V gave up 5 bases and J gave up 2 bases; unmatched junction bases: 4. Germline V CDR1 and CDR2: DFQATT, SNEGSKA (reference sequence). CDR3 nucleotide sequence: TGCAGTGCTTCGAGACTAGCGGGGGCCTACGAGCAGTACTTC. Amino acids: CSASRLAGAYEQYF.

V gene TRBV9 combines with J gene TRBJ2-2; D may match TRBD1 or TRBD2 (5 bases each). The CDR3 sequence is 15 residues long. The germline gives CDR1 SGDLS, CDR2 YYNGEE. The V end lost 3 bases, the J end lost 0 bases, and 9 bases lay between the germline ends. The CDR3 DNA is TGTGCCAGCAGCGGGGGGTCTCCGAACACCGGGGAGCTGTTTTTT. It encodes CASSGGSPNTGELFF.

The CDR3 DNA follows: TGTGCCAGCAGGGGGACAGGGTATAATTCACCCCTCCACTTT. It translates to CASRGTGYNSPLHF. This chain uses TRBV6-2 or TRBV6-3 with TRBJ1-6; the match to TRBD1 covers 9 bases. Germline V gene data show CDR1 as MNHEY and CDR2 as SVGEGT. This CDR3 is built from 14 residues. The V gene end was trimmed by 6 bases and the J gene end by 4 bases; junction bases not matched to a gene: 1.

The V and J genes are TRBV2 and TRBJ2-7; D remains unclear. The CDR3 runs 13 residues. V was clipped by 2 bases and J by 1 base, with 6 bases between them. Germline CDR1 SNHLY, CDR2 FYNNEI. In nucleotides, the CDR3 is TGTGCCAGCAGTGAAAGGCCTTCCTACGAGCAGTACTTC. This sequence encodes CASSERPSYEQYF.

The V gene is TRBV20-1, the J gene TRBJ1-1; D call uncertain. The CDR3 spans 14 residues. The V and J ends lost 0 bases and 4 bases respectively, with 12 bases between them. Per germline, CDR1 DFQATT and CDR2 SNEGSKA (reference sequence). The CDR3 bases are TGCAGTGCTAGAGATCGGCAGGAAGGCACTGAAGCTTTCTTT. Amino acid sequence: CSARDRQEGTEAFF.

V and J are TRBV12-3 or TRBV12-4 and TRBJ2-2, with D hard to call. The CDR3 contains 11 residues. V lost 7 bases, J lost 6 bases, and 6 bases lay in between. For the CDR3, the DNA is TGTGCCAGCACCTCCCCCGGGGAGCTGTTTTTT. Translating gives CASTSPGELFF.

Judged by abundance, this clonotype is medium-sized. CDR3 sequence reads: CASSARGQAHPLHF. The CDR3 DNA sequence: TGTGCCAGCAGTGCCCGGGGACAGGCGCATCCCCTCCACTTT. The chain uses TRBV6-1 and TRBJ1-6, with 8 bases aligning to TRBD1. There are 14 residues in the CDR3. V trimming: 4 bases; J trimming: 13 bases; junction bases outside the gene matches: 9. Germline assignment: CDR1 MNHNS and CDR2 SASEGT.

The CDR3 bases are TGTGCCACCAGCGTTGCGAACACTGAAGCTTTCTTT. Translated, it gives CATSVANTEAFF. The V call is TRBV15, the J call TRBJ1-1; no definite D call. Deletions cut 5 bases from V and 1 base from J, with 5 bases between. This CDR3 has 12 amino acids. The germline CDR1 and CDR2 sequences are LNHNV and YYDKDF (reference sequence).

In this sample, this clonotype turned up once. The chain employs TRBV20-1 and TRBJ2-7; either TRBD1 or TRBD2 may supply D (7 bases each). The V and J ends lost 0 bases and 2 bases respectively, with 23 bases between them. Germline V CDR1 and CDR2: DFQATT, SNEGSKA (reference sequence). The CDR3 consists of 18 residues. The CDR3 DNA follows: TGCAGTGCTAGAGACGGGCAGGGGGGGACGAACCCGACCTACGAGCAGTACTTC. Protein: CSARDGQGGTNPTYEQYF.

V and J are TRBV3-1 and TRBJ2-5, with TRBD2 identical over 9 bases. The germline V gene encodes CDR1 LGHDT and CDR2 YNNKEL (reference sequence). CDR3 size: 14 residues. V shed 4 bases, J shed 4 bases, and the junction held 4 bases outside the gene matches. The CDR3 spells CASSPGRGGETQYF. In DNA, the CDR3 is TGTGCCAGCAGCCCCGGGCGGGGGGGAGAGACCCAGTACTTC.

The chain is built from TRBV29-1 and TRBJ2-1, with 7 bases identical to TRBD2. The V gene end was trimmed by 0 bases and the J gene end by 4 bases; junction bases not matched to a gene: 9. CDR1 is SQVTM and CDR2 is ANQGSEA in the germline V gene. This CDR3 is 16 amino acids long. The DNA of the CDR3 is TGCAGCGTTGAAGATCGAGGCGGGGGATCATACAATGAGCAGTTCTTC. Translated, it gives CSVEDRGGGSYNEQFF.

The chain is built from TRBV6-5 and TRBJ2-7; D remains unclear. The germline CDR1 and CDR2 sequences are MNHEY and SVGAGI. V was pared by 2 bases and J by 5 bases, with 10 bases between. The CDR3 extends over 13 amino acids. The CDR3 loop is CASSYERVDEQYF. DNA of the CDR3: TGTGCCAGCAGTTACGAGCGAGTCGACGAGCAGTACTTC.

The chain links TRBV5-4 to TRBJ2-2; possible D gene TRBD1, 6 bases. The CDR3 spans 18 residues. V shed 2 bases and J shed 0 bases, with 17 bases lying between them. The V gene's germline CDR1 is SGHNT and CDR2 YYREEE (reference sequence). The CDR3 coding sequence is TGTGCCAGCAGCTTTTTAGTCGGAACAGGGTCGAACACCGGGGAGCTGTTTTTT. Its protein product is CASSFLVGTGSNTGELFF. The complete variable domain, with remaining parts taken from reference TRBV5-4 and TRBJ2-2, reads ETGVTQSPTHLIKTRGQQVTLRCSSQSGHNTVSWYQQALGQGPQFIFQYYREEENGRGNFPPRFSGLQFPNYSSELNVNALELDDSALYLCASSFLVGTGSNTGELFFGEGSRLTVL.

The rearrangement joins TRBV5-4 to TRBJ1-1; no clear D. V was shortened by 0 bases and J by 4 bases, with 7 bases between the two germline ends. The CDR3 is 13 amino acids. From germline, CDR1 is SGHNT and CDR2 YYREEE (reference sequence). The CDR3 nucleotides read TGTGCCAGCAGCTTGGTCTCCGCCACTGAAGCTTTCTTT. It codes for CASSLVSATEAFF.

The V call is TRBV12-3 or TRBV12-4, the J call TRBJ1-5; 8 bases align to TRBD1. V lost 7 bases and J lost 4; bases outside the gene matches: 6. The CDR3 spans 14 residues. This chain's CDR3 is CASTRTGRNQPQHF. The CDR3 bases are TGTGCCAGCACTCGGACAGGGCGGAATCAGCCCCAGCATTTT.

The chain employs TRBV19 and TRBJ2-7, with unresolved D. V was pared by 1 base and J by 2 bases, with 6 bases between. The germline V gene has CDR1 LNHDA and CDR2 SQIVND (reference sequence). The CDR3 loop spans 13 amino acids. The CDR3 here is CASSIGATYEQYF. The CDR3, as DNA: TGTGCCAGTAGTATAGGAGCTACCTACGAGCAGTACTTC.

This clonotype occurred once. This rearrangement joins TRBV9 to TRBJ2-2; TRBD2 aligns across 8 bases. Germline V lookup: CDR1 SGDLS, CDR2 YYNGEE. V shed 9 bases, J shed 4 bases, and the junction held 8 bases outside the gene matches. CDR3 length equals 14 residues. The CDR3, as DNA: TGTGCCACCAGTCGGGGGGGGAGCACCGGGGAGCTGTTTTTT. Amino acids: CATSRGGSTGELFF.

The CDR3 DNA follows: TGCAGCGTTAATGGCGGGGCCTTAAGCTCCTACAATGAGCAGTTCTTC. Protein product: CSVNGGALSSYNEQFF. The J gene is TRBJ2-1, the V gene TRBV29-1; possibly TRBD2 for D (6 bases). Germline lookup yields CDR1 SQVTM and CDR2 ANQGSEA. CDR3 length equals 16 residues. The V end was cut by 5 bases, the J end by 0 bases, with 17 bases between.

The chain couples TRBV9 to TRBJ1-5; D might be TRBD1 (6 bases). The germline gives CDR1 SGDLS, CDR2 YYNGEE. V was shortened by 0 bases and J by 7 bases, with 11 bases between the two germline ends. This CDR3 spans 14 amino acids. CDR3 in amino acids: CASSVEGDLQPQHF. The CDR3, as DNA: TGTGCCAGCAGCGTAGAGGGGGACCTACAGCCCCAGCATTTT. Combining the CDR3 with reference TRBV9 and TRBJ1-5 gives the whole variable domain DSGVTQTPKHLITATGQRVTLRCSPRSGDLSVYWYQQSLDQGLQFLIQYYNGEERAKGNILERFSAQQFPDLHSELNLSSLELGDSALYFCASSVEGDLQPQHFGDGTRLSIL.

This chain connects TRBV9 to TRBJ2-3; the match to TRBD1 covers 7 bases. V shed 3 bases and J 2 bases; nucleotides not matched to a gene: 6. The CDR3 is 15 residues long. Per germline, CDR1 SGDLS and CDR2 YYNGEE. The CDR3 reads CASSATGSDTDTQYF. In DNA, the CDR3 is TGTGCCAGCAGCGCGACAGGGAGTGACACAGATACGCAGTATTTT. The complete variable domain, with remaining parts taken from reference TRBV9 and TRBJ2-3, reads DSGVTQTPKHLITATGQRVTLRCSPRSGDLSVYWYQQSLDQGLQFLIQYYNGEERAKGNILERFSAQQFPDLHSELNLSSLELGDSALYFCASSATGSDTDTQYFGPGTRLTVL.